In its sample, the clone carrying this T cell receptor beta chain was seen a few times. As yet, its antigen is unknown. The genes and germline here are from mouse. Documented time point: mouse harvest day 7 after allogeneic transplant. Tail vein injection delivered 10^7 T-cell-depleted bone marrow cells and 10^6 splenic CD5+ T cells. B6 (H2b) cells into BALB/c (H2d) mice; tissues taken at day 7 or 14. This entry belongs to a study of tissue T cells after allogeneic stem cell transplantation. Libraries were prepared by immunoSEQ multiplex PCR; TCRdb keeps only in-frame clonotypes and omits some of them. The top ten clones hold approximately 6.5% of a sample with thousands of clones, more than 40% of them seen once. Study observations and caveats: TCR repertoires tracked anatomic similarity, regardless of disease or transplant status.

The specimen was gut tissue. The sequence was collected from a female BALB/c mouse given C57BL/6 T cells with graft-versus-host disease after an allogeneic hematopoietic cell transplant.

Partial CDR3 DNA: TGTGCCAGCAGTCTGTCACAGCTGAGCTCCTATGAACAGTAC. It encodes CASSLSQLSSYEQY. The entire CDR3 reads CASSLSQLSSYEQYF. This chain connects TRBV26 to TRBJ2-7; D is uncertain. Read data end 1 residue before the CDR3 end; the end is taken from the germline J gene. The germline CDR1 and CDR2 sequences are KGHPV and FQNQEV (reference sequence). Trimming stripped 0 bases from V and 0 bases from J, with 9 bases between. The CDR3 has 15 amino acids.